The 7 T cell receptor beta chains given below trace back to one sample, sequenced in a study of cytomegalovirus exposure and HLA in healthy donors. It was with 60 Vbeta and 13 Jbeta primers that the PCR ran. Generated by immunoSEQ multiplex PCR, the TCRdb table keeps only in-frame clones and is missing some. The sample consists of nearly 200,000 clones, 70% to 85% of them appearing once. Sample: PBMCs. These receptors were obtained from a boy younger than 10 in good health and CMV-seronegative.

The table lists this clone with a few counts. The chain uses TRBV13 and TRBJ1-2; TRBD1 matches 7 bases. Trimming took 1 base from V and 7 from J; bases not matched to a gene: 3. Germline lookup yields CDR1 PRHDT and CDR2 FYEKMQ (reference sequence). CDR3 length: 13 residues. Here the CDR3 reads CASSLEGARGYTF. CDR3 sequence (DNA): TGTGCCAGCAGCTTAGAGGGGGCGCGTGGCTACACCTTC.

The gene calls are TRBV4-2 and TRBJ1-2, with TRBD1 matching over 7 bases. Per the germline V gene, CDR1 is LGHNA and CDR2 is YNFKEQ. After removal of 4 bases from V and 5 bases from J, the junction contained 13 bases not matched to a gene. The CDR3 consists of 16 residues. CDR3 loop: CASSPSGTVLIYGYTF. The CDR3, as DNA: TGTGCCAGCAGCCCCTCCGGGACAGTCCTAATATATGGCTACACCTTC.

This clone was seen a few times. The chain links TRBV4-3 to TRBJ2-1; possible D gene TRBD2, 5 bases. Between the trimmed V and J ends, which lost 1 base and 8 bases, there was a span of 12 bases. The germline CDR1 and CDR2 sequences are LGHNA and YSLEER. This CDR3 comprises 14 residues. The CDR3 bases are TGCGCCAGCAGCCAAGCAAGCCGAGGGTATGAGCAGTTCTTC. This codes for CASSQASRGYEQFF.

The V gene is TRBV12-5, the J gene TRBJ1-2, with a possible D match to TRBD1 (6 bases). This CDR3 comprises 14 residues. V lost 5 bases and J 8 bases, leaving 18 bases between the germline ends. From germline, CDR1 is LGHNT and CDR2 FRNRAP. In DNA form, the CDR3 reads TGTGCTAGTGGTCCAGACCTCAGGGGCCAGGGCTACACCTTC. It specifies CASGPDLRGQGYTF.

The chain joins TRBV15 to TRBJ1-5, with D perhaps TRBD1 (5 bases). With 8 bases removed from V and 2 bases from J, the gap between germline ends came to 16 bases. The CDR3 has 15 residues. Germline-derived CDR1 and CDR2 are LNHNV and YYDKDF (reference sequence). Here the CDR3 reads CATHWGGVGNQPQHF. The CDR3, as DNA: TGTGCCACCCACTGGGGAGGGGTCGGCAATCAGCCCCAGCATTTT.

The CDR3 here is CSVERGQGPPYEQYF. The CDR3 region has the DNA TGCAGCGTTGAAAGGGGACAGGGGCCCCCCTACGAGCAGTACTTC. This chain joins TRBV29-1 and TRBJ2-7; 10 positions match TRBD1. From germline, CDR1 is SQVTM and CDR2 ANQGSEA. Losses at the gene ends were 2 bases for V and 2 bases for J; bases not matched to a gene: 6. The CDR3 covers 15 residues.

The chain carries TRBV7-9 and TRBJ2-7, with 11 positions matching TRBD2. J gave up 0 bases and V 5 bases, and 0 bases lay outside the gene matches. Germline loops: CDR1 SEHNR, CDR2 FQNEAQ (reference sequence). This CDR3 has 14 amino acids. For the CDR3, the DNA is TGTGCCAGCAGCACTAGCGGGGGCTCCTACGAGCAGTACTTC. Residues: CASSTSGGSYEQYF.